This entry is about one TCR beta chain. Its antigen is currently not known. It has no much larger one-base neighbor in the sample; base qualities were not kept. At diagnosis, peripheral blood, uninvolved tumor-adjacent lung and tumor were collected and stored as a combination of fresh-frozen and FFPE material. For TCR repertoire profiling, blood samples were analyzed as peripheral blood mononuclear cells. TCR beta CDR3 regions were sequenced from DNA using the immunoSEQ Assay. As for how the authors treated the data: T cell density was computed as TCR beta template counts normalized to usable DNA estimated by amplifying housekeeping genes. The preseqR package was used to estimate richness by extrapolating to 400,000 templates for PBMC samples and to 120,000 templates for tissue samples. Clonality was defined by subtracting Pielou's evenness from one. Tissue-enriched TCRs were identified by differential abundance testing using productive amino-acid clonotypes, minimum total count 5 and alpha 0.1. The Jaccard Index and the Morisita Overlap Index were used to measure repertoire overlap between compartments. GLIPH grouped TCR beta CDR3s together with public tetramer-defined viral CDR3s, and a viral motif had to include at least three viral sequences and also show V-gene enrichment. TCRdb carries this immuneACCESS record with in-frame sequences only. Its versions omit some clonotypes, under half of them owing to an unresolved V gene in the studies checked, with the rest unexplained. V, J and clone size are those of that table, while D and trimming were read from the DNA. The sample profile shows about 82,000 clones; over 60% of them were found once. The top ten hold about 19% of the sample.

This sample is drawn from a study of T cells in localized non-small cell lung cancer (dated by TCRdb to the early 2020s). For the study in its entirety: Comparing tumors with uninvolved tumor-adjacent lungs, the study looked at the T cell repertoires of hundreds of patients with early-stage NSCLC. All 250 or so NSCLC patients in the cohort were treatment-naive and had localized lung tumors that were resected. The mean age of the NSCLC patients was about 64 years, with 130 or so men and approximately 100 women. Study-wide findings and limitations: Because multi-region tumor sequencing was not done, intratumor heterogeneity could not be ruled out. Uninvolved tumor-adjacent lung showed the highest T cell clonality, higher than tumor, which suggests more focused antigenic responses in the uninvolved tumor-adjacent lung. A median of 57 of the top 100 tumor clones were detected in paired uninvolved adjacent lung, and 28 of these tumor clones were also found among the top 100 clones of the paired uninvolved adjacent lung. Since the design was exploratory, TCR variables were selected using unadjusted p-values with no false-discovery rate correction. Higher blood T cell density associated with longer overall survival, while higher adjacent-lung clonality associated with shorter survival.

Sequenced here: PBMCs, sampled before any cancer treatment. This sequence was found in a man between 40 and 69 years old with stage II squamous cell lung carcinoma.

This receptor carries the CDR3 CASSVSGINQPQHF. The bases read TGTGCCAGCAGTGTATCAGGGATCAATCAGCCCCAGCATTTT. Recombination connected TRBV2 to TRBJ1-5; TRBD1 is possibly the D segment (5 matching bases). The trim is 4 bases for V and 3 bases for J, with a gap of 10 bases between the germline ends. In the germline V gene, CDR1 corresponds to SNHLY and CDR2 to FYNNEI. Spanning cysteine to phenylalanine, the CDR3 consists of 14 amino acids. Only the CDR3 DNA stays, 42 bases, in frame from base 1.